This T cell receptor beta chain was captured by sequencing in a study of molecular identifiers for immune sequencing clone quantification. Broader study findings: Clones carrying above 20 RNA copies accounted for over 97% of effector molecules, under 1% in naive cells.

The CDR3 contains 15 residues. With 4 bases removed from V and 5 bases from J, the gap between germline ends came to 16 bases. The germline V gene has CDR1 KGHDR and CDR2 SFDVKD. TCRdb recomputed calls from the PCR reads with MiXCR, one row per CDR3 protein. The repertoire consists of more than 85,000 distinct CDR3 sequences, with 30% to 35% occurring once and the leading ten covering 9% to 10%. Comments on this clonotype: Its antigen is as yet unknown.

The specimen was naive CD8+ T cells from blood, with Jurkat cell RNA spiked in. Subset here: FACS-sorted CD8+CD4-CCR7+CD45RA+ naive T cells. The clonotype originates from a human donor in good health. Some libraries in this study had Jurkat cell RNA spiked in. V is TRBV24-1 and J is TRBJ1-1; D unresolved. The CDR3 bases are TGTGCCACCAGTGACCCAGACACCCCAACAACTGAAGCTTTCTTT. This gives the protein CATSDPDTPTTEAFF.